These T cell receptor beta chains were read from a single sample in a study. One entry per CDR3 protein, called by TCRdb with MiXCR from the 5' RACE reads. The data show about 64,000 distinct CDR3 sequences, about 20% seen once. The sample taken for sequencing was memory CD4+ T cells sorted from a lymph node. Receptor source: a female donor with breast cancer. Each CDR3 is given with its conserved first and last residue. A D gene is named only where the DNA matches it firmly. The size of a clone is reported for some rows only, either as once, few or many, or as a class for expanded clones.

clone_size,d_call,j_call,v_call,cdr3_nt,cdr3_aa
few,NA,TRBJ1-5,TRBV7-2,TGTGCCAGCAGCTTCGCGGATCATCAGCCCCAGCATTTT,CASSFADHQPQHF
NA,NA,TRBJ2-7,TRBV27,TGTGCCAGCAGTCCCTTCGGTGGGTACGAGCAGTACTTC,CASSPFGGYEQYF
NA,TRBD1,TRBJ1-4,TRBV15,TGTGCCACCAGCAGAGGTGGGACAGGGCGCTTTAATGAAAAACTGTTTTTT,CATSRGGTGRFNEKLFF
few,TRBD2,TRBJ2-1,TRBV7-2,TGTGCCAGCAGCTTTTATACGGGGGCGGGAGGTGAGCAGTTCTTC,CASSFYTGAGGEQFF
few,NA,TRBJ1-5,TRBV12-3/TRBV12-4,TGTGCCAGCAGTCAGGACCCGAGTCAGCCCCAGCATTTT,CASSQDPSQPQHF
NA,NA,TRBJ1-5,TRBV4-1,TGCGCCAGCAGCCAGGGAAGCGGCAATCAGCCCCAGCATTTT,CASSQGSGNQPQHF
NA,TRBD2,TRBJ2-5,TRBV19,TGTGCCAGTAGTATTGGGGGGGGTCAAGAGACCCAGTACTTC,CASSIGGGQETQYF
NA,NA,TRBJ1-1,TRBV4-1,TGCGCCAGCAGCCCCCTGCCGGGAAACACTGAAGCTTTCTTT,CASSPLPGNTEAFF
many,NA,TRBJ2-7,TRBV5-1,TGCGCCAGCAGCTTTTGGACCTCCGGCTCCTACGAGCAGTACTTC,CASSFWTSGSYEQYF
many,NA,TRBJ1-1,TRBV12-3/TRBV12-4,TGTGCCAGCAGTATTGGGTCTCTCCCGGGAGCTTTCTTT,CASSIGSLPGAFF
many,TRBD2,TRBJ2-7,TRBV18,TGTGCCAGCTCAGCCGGGACTAGCGAGCAGTACTTC,CASSAGTSEQYF
many,NA,TRBJ2-7,TRBV5-1,TGCGCCAGCAGCTTGTTGGTCAGCTCCTACGAGCAGTACTTC,CASSLLVSSYEQYF
NA,TRBD2,TRBJ2-1,TRBV18,TGTGCCAGCTCTTCTAGCGGGAGGACGTACAATGAGCAGTTCTTC,CASSSSGRTYNEQFF
NA,NA,TRBJ2-5,TRBV20-1,TGCAGTGCTGAACTAGTGGCGACCCAGTACTTC,CSAELVATQYF
NA,TRBD1,TRBJ2-4,TRBV12-3/TRBV12-4,TGTGCCAGCAGAGGACAGGGGGCGGACAAAAACATTCAGTACTTC,CASRGQGADKNIQYF
NA,TRBD2,TRBJ2-6,TRBV3-1,TGTGCCAGCAGCCAAAGGACTAGCGGGAGTGGGGCCAACGTCCTGACTTTC,CASSQRTSGSGANVLTF
few,NA,TRBJ2-1,TRBV11-2,TGTGCCAGCAGCTCTCGACAAGGAGCGGTAACCTACAATGAGCAGTTCTTC,CASSSRQGAVTYNEQFF
few,NA,TRBJ2-3,TRBV24-1,TGTGCCACCAGTGATAAGACAGGATACACAGATACGCAGTATTTT,CATSDKTGYTDTQYF
many,NA,TRBJ1-1,TRBV5-6,TGTGCCAGCAGCCGACACTTGAACACTGAAGCTTTCTTT,CASSRHLNTEAFF
NA,NA,TRBJ2-1,TRBV5-1,TGCGCCAGCAGCTTGGAAGGGTCCTACAATGAGCAGTTCTTC,CASSLEGSYNEQFF
many,TRBD2,TRBJ2-3,TRBV7-3,TGTGCCAGCAGCAATAGCGGGGCAGATACGCAGTATTTT,CASSNSGADTQYF
few,TRBD1,TRBJ1-2,TRBV10-3,TGTGCCATCGCCTCGGACGGAGCCAACAGGGGGCCGGGTGGCTACACCTTC,CAIASDGANRGPGGYTF
NA,NA,TRBJ1-1,TRBV6-2/TRBV6-3,TGTGCCAGCAGTTATGTGGGGCGGAACACTGAAGCTTTCTTT,CASSYVGRNTEAFF
medium-sized,NA,TRBJ2-3,TRBV24-1,TGTGCCACCAGTGGGAGGACCCCCACAGATACGCAGTATTTT,CATSGRTPTDTQYF
few,NA,TRBJ1-3,TRBV4-2,TGTGCCAGCAGCCAAGATAGGGGGGGTGGAAACACCATATATTTT,CASSQDRGGGNTIYF
NA,TRBD2,TRBJ2-1,TRBV7-9,TGTGCCAGCAGCTTTGGGACTAGCGGATGCAATGAGCAGTTCTTC,CASSFGTSGCNEQFF
NA,TRBD1,TRBJ1-5,TRBV2,TGTGCCAGCAGTGAAGCACAGGGGAGTCAGCCCCAGCATTTT,CASSEAQGSQPQHF
few,NA,TRBJ2-5,TRBV7-9,TGTGCCAGCAGCTTCCCCCGCGGGGTCGCCTCCGAGACCCAGTACTTC,CASSFPRGVASETQYF
NA,NA,TRBJ1-4,TRBV6-6,TGTGCCAGCAGTTTTGACTGGGATGAAAAACTGTTTTTT,CASSFDWDEKLFF
few,TRBD2,TRBJ2-1,TRBV5-5,TGTGCCAGCAGCTTTTTCTCCGAAGCGGGAGGCGAGCAGTTCTTC,CASSFFSEAGGEQFF
NA,NA,TRBJ2-5,TRBV10-3,TGTGCCATCAGTGGCGGTAAAGAGACCCAGTACTTC,CAISGGKETQYF
few,TRBD1,TRBJ1-5,TRBV5-1,TGCGCCAGCAGCTTAGGGGGCTTTAGCAATCAGCCCCAGCATTTT,CASSLGGFSNQPQHF
many,TRBD1,TRBJ2-5,TRBV5-4,TGTGCCAGCAGCCATAAACAGGGGACAGAGACCCAGTACTTC,CASSHKQGTETQYF
NA,NA,TRBJ1-5,TRBV20-1,TGCAGTGCTAGAGTGGGTATGTTTCGTCGAGGTGAGGGGCAGCCCCAGCATTTT,CSARVGMFRRGEGQPQHF
many,TRBD2,TRBJ2-4,TRBV11-2,TGTGCCAGCAGCAGGCTAGCGGGCAAAAACATTCAGTACTTC,CASSRLAGKNIQYF
few,TRBD1,TRBJ1-2,TRBV6-1,TGTGCCAGCACCGAGACAGGGAATGGCTACACCTTC,CASTETGNGYTF
NA,NA,TRBJ1-1,TRBV28,TGTGCCAGCACCCCAGCCGATAGGGTGAACACTGAAGCTTTCTTT,CASTPADRVNTEAFF
NA,NA,TRBJ2-2,TRBV12-3/TRBV12-4,TGTGCCAGCAGTTTAGTTTCGGGGGCCCCGCGCCCCGGGGAGCTGTTTTTT,CASSLVSGAPRPGELFF
NA,TRBD1,TRBJ2-1,TRBV7-2,TGTGCCAGCGCCCCAGGGGGCCAGTACAATGAGCAGTTCTTC,CASAPGGQYNEQFF
NA,TRBD1,TRBJ2-3,TRBV7-2,TGTGCCATTTCGTTACAGGGGGGTAATACGCAGTATTTT,CAISLQGGNTQYF
NA,NA,TRBJ2-5,TRBV11-2,TGTGCCAGCAGCTTTCAACACGGGGGCCCAGAGACCCAGTACTTC,CASSFQHGGPETQYF
many,TRBD2,TRBJ2-5,TRBV29-1,TGCAGCGGGGGGGGATGGGAGACCCAGTACTTC,CSGGGWETQYF
few,NA,TRBJ2-7,TRBV7-3,TGTGCCAGCAGCTTAACCTTATTGACAGAGCAGTACTTC,CASSLTLLTEQYF
few,TRBD2,TRBJ2-1,TRBV9,TGTGCCAGCAGCGGGCGGGAGGCTAAACTTTCGTCAGAGCAGTTCTTC,CASSGREAKLSSEQFF
NA,NA,TRBJ1-2,TRBV5-1,TGCGCCTGCAGCCCAGGGGATGGCTACACCTTC,CACSPGDGYTF
few,NA,TRBJ2-7,TRBV19,TGTGCCAGTAGTGTTCCGGGCCCCTACGAGCAGTACTTC,CASSVPGPYEQYF
NA,NA,TRBJ2-1,TRBV5-5,TGTGCCAGCAGCTTACTTCAGGGGTCTAGGGGCAATGAGCAGTTCTTC,CASSLLQGSRGNEQFF